This T cell receptor (beta chain) originates from a study of T-cell reconstitution after alpha-beta-depleted transplantation in children. Regarding the study as a whole: T-cell numbers and diversity, one year after transplant, stemmed largely from T cells that were newly produced.

TCRbeta library construction was performed incorporating unique molecular identifiers. TCRdb re-called the PCR reads with MiXCR, one entry per CDR3 protein. The data contain about 250,000 distinct CDR3 sequences, roughly 25% of them singletons. Note on this clonotype: What it binds is unknown.

V was cut by 3 bases and J by 7 bases, with 13 bases left in between. From germline, CDR1 is MNHNS and CDR2 SASEGT. The CDR3 is 14 amino acids. This TCR came from a female patient younger than 10 who had a stem cell transplant for congenital amegakaryocytic thrombocytopenia, so the T cells may come from the graft donor. This chain links TRBV6-1 with TRBJ2-1, with D possibly TRBD2 on 6 matching bases. This material consisted of PBMCs, mostly from graft donor cells, taken 360 days after TCRalphabeta/CD19-depleted stem cell transplant. The CDR3 sequence is CASSERGGLNEQFF. The DNA for the CDR3 is TGTGCCAGCAGTGAGCGGGGAGGTCTGAATGAGCAGTTCTTC.